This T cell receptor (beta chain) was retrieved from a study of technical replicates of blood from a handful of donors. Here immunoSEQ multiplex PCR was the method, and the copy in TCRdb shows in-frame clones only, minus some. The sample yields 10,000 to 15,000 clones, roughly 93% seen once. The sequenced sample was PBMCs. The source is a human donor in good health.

CDR3 nucleotides: TGTGCCAGCTCACCTCGGACAGGTTCTTCTGAAGCTTTCTTT. This translates into CASSPRTGSSEAFF. The chain combines TRBV18 with TRBJ1-1, with 7 bases identical to TRBD1. The CDR3 has 14 residues. J gave up 6 bases and V 3 bases, and 7 bases lay outside the gene matches. Looked up from germline, CDR1 is KGHSH and CDR2 is LQKENI.